These T cell receptor beta chains were read from a single sample in a study of blood T cell repertoires in COVID-19. TCRdb's copy holds only in-frame clones and misses some; the assay was immunoSEQ multiplex PCR. The profile covers over 300,000 clones, with about 85% appearing a single time and around 6% taken by the ten largest. The sequenced sample consisted of PBMCs or T cells enriched from blood (not recorded which). All receptors come from a woman younger than 45 who had recovered from COVID-19. Each CDR3 is given without its conserved first and last residue. Some rows mark clone size as missing; the rest say once, few, many or name a class of expanded clone.

V: TRBV29-1
size: .
CDR3: SVGYGQQETQY

V: TRBV5-1
size: .
CDR3: ASSPAGGGSETQY

V: TRBV27
size: .
CDR3: ASSSMTGPHEQY

V: TRBV28
size: .
CDR3: ASRRTGGEYGYT

V: TRBV9
size: .
CDR3: ASSPRDFMGNGNTEAF

V: TRBV9
size: .
CDR3: ASSVDPTGRTEAF

V: TRBV6-5
size: .
CDR3: ASRPGPGDGYT

V: TRBV11-2
size: .
CDR3: ASSSDRSFRTQY

V: TRBV4-1
size: .
CDR3: ASSQVVAGNEKLF

V: TRBV12-3/TRBV12-4
size: .
CDR3: ASSPEGQETQY

V: TRBV4-1
size: .
CDR3: ASSHPGQSLAKNIQY

V: TRBV7-2
size: .
CDR3: ASSSRGGSSYNEQF

V: TRBV29-1
size: many
CDR3: SVAPVLMDTQY

V: TRBV5-1
size: .
CDR3: ASSPGQGGAYGYT

V: TRBV29-1
size: .
CDR3: SVAWDTRHGYT

V: TRBV30
size: .
CDR3: AWSVSGGSNQPQH